The present TCR beta chain was sequenced within a study of graft-versus-host responses after intestinal transplantation. Study at large: Each of the recipients got a multivisceral, liver-intestinal, or isolated intestinal transplant. Following induction with anti-thymocyte globulin, all recipients were given tacrolimus and steroids for about three years. Overall study findings and caveats: After transplant, early declines in HvG clones were associated with peak levels of circulating GvH clones. GvH clones turned up in recipient marrow; some had shown up first in ileum or blood.

Turning to this clone: The antigen is unknown.

The protocol was immunoSEQ multiplex PCR, while the TCRdb copy is restricted to in-frame clones and leaves out a portion. The data show tens of thousands of clones, roughly 87% seen once. Sequencing used unstimulated CD8+ T cells sorted from spleen or lymph node cells, obtained before transplant. The sequence came from a human donor who was the organ donor for an intestinal transplant.

The CDR3 nucleotides read TGTGCCAGCAGTCCCGCCAGGGGCCGATACGAGCAGTACTTC. It codes for CASSPARGRYEQYF. The V gene is TRBV5-4, the J gene TRBJ2-7; D perhaps matches TRBD1 (6 bases). The germline V and J ends were trimmed by 5 bases and 4 bases, with 16 bases remaining between them. Germline CDR1 and CDR2: SGHNT and YYREEE (reference sequence). The CDR3 spans 14 residues.